This TCR beta chain was captured in a study of shared clonotypes between healthy human individuals. This CDR3 is 14 amino acids long. Germline CDR1 reads PRHDT; CDR2 reads FYEKMQ (reference sequence). The V segment lost 5 bases and the J segment 8 bases; nucleotides outside the gene matches: 11. Details on this clone: Its antigen remains unknown.

Naive CD8 cells comprised CD45RO-negative, CCR7-positively selected cells, excluding terminally differentiated effector memory CD45RA+ cells. Assay used: immunoSEQ multiplex PCR; TCRdb lists only in-frame clones, some missing. The sample comprises over 2 million clones, about 94% of which are singletons, and 1.1% rests with the top ten. Study-level results: Incompleteness in sorted-subset sequencing, despite large depth, was shown by rarefaction. Naive subsets usually exceeded memory subsets in estimated richness.

This sequence was found in a man aged 18 to 29 in good health. The material sequenced was naive CD8+ T cells sorted from blood. V is TRBV13 and J is TRBJ1-2, with TRBD1 identical over 7 bases. As DNA, the CDR3 is TGTGCCAGCAGCCAGAGAACAGGGGATTCAGGCTACACCTTC. Protein product: CASSQRTGDSGYTF.